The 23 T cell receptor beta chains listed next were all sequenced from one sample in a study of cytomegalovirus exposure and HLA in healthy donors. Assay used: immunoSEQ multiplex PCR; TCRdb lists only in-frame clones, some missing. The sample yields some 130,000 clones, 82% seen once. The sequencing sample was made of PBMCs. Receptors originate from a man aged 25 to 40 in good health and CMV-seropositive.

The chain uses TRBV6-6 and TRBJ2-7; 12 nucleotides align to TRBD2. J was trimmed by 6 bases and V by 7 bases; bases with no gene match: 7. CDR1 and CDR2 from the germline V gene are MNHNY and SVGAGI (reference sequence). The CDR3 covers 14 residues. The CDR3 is CASTQRTSGAEQYF. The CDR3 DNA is TGTGCCAGCACCCAACGGACTAGCGGGGCCGAGCAGTACTTC.

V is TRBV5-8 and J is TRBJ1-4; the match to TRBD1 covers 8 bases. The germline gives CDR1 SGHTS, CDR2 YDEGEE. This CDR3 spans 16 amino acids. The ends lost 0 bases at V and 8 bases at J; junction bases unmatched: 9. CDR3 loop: CASSLARQGAREKLFF. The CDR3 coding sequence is TGTGCCAGCAGCTTGGCCAGGCAGGGGGCGCGAGAAAAACTGTTTTTT.

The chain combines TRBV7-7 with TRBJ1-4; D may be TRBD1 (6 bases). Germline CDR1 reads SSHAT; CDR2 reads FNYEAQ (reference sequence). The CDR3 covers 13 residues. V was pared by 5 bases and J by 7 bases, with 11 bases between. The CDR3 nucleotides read TGTGCCAGCAGCACACAGGGTGGTGAAAAACTGTTTTTT. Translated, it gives CASSTQGGEKLFF.

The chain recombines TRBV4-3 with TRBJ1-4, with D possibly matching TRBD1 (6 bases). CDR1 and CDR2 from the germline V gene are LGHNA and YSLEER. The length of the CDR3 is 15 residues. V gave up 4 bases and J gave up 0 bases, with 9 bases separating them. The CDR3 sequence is CASSRTDPTNEKLFF. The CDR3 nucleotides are TGCGCCAGCAGCCGGACAGACCCAACTAATGAAAAACTGTTTTTT.

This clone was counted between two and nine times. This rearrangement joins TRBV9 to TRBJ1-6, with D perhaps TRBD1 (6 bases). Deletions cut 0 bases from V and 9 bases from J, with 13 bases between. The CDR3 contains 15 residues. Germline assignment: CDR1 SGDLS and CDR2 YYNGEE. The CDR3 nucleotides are TGTGCCAGCAGCGTAGATACAGGGACGGGTTCACCCCTCCACTTT. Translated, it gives CASSVDTGTGSPLHF.

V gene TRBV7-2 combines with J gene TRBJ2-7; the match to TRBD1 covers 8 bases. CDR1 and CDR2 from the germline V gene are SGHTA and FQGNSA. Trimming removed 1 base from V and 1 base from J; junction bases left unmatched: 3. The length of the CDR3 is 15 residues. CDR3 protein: CASSLGQGNSYEQYF. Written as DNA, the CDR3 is TGTGCCAGCAGCTTAGGACAGGGGAATTCCTACGAGCAGTACTTC. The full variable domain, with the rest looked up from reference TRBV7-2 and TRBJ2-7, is GAGVSQSPSNKVTEKGKDVELRCDPISGHTALYWYRQSLGQGLEFLIYFQGNSAPDKSGLPSDRFSAERTGGSVSTLTIQRTQQEDSAVYLCASSLGQGNSYEQYFGPGTRLTVT.

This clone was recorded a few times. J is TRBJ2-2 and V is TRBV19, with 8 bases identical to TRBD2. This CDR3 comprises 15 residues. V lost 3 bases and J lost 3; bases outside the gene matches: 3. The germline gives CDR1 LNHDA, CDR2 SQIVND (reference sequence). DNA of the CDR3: TGTGCCAGTAGTATCGGGGGGGCGTACACCGGGGAGCTGTTTTTT. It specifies CASSIGGAYTGELFF.

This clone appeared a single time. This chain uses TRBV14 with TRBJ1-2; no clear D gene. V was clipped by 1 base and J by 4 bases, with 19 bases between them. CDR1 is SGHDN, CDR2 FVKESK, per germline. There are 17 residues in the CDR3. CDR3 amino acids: CASSQGASRLTSYGYTF. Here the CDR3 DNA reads TGTGCCAGCAGCCAAGGTGCTAGCCGATTGACTAGCTATGGCTACACCTTC.

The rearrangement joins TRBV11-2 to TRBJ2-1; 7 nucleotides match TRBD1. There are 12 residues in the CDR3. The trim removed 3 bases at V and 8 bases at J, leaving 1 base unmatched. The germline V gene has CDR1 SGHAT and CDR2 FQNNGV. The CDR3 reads CASSLTGYEQFF. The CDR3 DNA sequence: TGTGCCAGCAGCTTGACAGGGTATGAGCAGTTCTTC.

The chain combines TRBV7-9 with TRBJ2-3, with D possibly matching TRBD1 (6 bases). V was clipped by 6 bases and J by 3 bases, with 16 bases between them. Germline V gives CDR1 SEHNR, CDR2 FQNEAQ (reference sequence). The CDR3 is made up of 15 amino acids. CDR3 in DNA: TGTGCCAGCAGTACCCGGGACACCAAGACAGATACGCAGTATTTT. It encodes CASSTRDTKTDTQYF.

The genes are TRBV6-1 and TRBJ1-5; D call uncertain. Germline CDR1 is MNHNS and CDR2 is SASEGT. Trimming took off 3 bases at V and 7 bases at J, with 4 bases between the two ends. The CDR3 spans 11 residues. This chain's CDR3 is CASSDSQPQHF. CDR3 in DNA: TGTGCCAGCAGTGATAGCCAGCCCCAGCATTTT.

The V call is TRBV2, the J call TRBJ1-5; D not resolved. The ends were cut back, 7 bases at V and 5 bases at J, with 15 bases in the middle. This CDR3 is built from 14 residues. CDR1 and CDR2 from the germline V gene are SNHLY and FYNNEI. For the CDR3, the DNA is TGTGCCAGCAACTATAGGGAGTCCGATCAGCCCCAGCATTTT. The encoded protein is CASNYRESDQPQHF.

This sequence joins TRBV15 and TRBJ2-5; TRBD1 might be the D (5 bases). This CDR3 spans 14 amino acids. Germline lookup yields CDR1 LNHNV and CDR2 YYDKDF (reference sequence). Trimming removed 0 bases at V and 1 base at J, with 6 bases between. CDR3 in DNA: TGTGCCACCAGCAGAGACAGGGTCCAAGAGACCCAGTACTTC. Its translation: CATSRDRVQETQYF.

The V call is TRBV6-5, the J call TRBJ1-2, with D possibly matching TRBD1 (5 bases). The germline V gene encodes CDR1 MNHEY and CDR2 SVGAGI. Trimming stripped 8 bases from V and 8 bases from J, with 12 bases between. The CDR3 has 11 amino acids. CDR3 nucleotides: TGTGCCAGCCGGGGGGGTGGAGGCTACACCTTC. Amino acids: CASRGGGGYTF.

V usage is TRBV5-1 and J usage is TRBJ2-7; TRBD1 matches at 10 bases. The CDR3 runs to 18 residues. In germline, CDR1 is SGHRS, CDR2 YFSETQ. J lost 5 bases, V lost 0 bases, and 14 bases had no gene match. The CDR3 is CASSLARSTDRGNDEQYF. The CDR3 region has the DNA TGCGCCAGCAGCTTGGCCCGTTCCACGGACAGGGGGAACGACGAGCAGTACTTC.

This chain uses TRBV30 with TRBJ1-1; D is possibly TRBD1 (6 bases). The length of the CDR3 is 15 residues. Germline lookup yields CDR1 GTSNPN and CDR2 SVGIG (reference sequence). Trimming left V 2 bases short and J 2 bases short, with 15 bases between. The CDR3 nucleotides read TGTGCCTGGAGTTATGCCGACAGGACAAACACTGAAGCTTTCTTT. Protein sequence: CAWSYADRTNTEAFF.

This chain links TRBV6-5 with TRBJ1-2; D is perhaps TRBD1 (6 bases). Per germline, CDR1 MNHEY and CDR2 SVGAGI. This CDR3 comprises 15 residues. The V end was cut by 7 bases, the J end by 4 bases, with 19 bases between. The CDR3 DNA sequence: TGTGCCAGCACACCCTCGGGGGGGCTCGGCTATGGCTACACCTTC. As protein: CASTPSGGLGYGYTF.

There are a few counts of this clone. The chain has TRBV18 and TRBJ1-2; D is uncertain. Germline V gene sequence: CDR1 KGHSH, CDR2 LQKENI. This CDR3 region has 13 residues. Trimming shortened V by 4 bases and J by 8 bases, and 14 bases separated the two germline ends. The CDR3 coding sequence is TGTGCCAGCTCACGGGCGGGGTCCGGGGGCTACACCTTC. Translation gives CASSRAGSGGYTF.

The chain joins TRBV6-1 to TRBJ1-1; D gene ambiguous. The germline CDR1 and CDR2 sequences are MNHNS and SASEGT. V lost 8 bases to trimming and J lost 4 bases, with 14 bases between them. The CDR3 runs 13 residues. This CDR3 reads CASHAPGGTEAFF. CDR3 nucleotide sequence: TGTGCCAGCCACGCTCCGGGAGGCACTGAAGCTTTCTTT.

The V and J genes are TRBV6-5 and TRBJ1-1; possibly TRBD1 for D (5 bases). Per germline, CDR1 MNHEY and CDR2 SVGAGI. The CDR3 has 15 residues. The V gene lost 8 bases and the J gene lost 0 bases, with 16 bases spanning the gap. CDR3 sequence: CASLGQGRMNTEAFF. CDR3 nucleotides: TGTGCCAGCTTGGGGCAGGGCCGAATGAACACTGAAGCTTTCTTT.

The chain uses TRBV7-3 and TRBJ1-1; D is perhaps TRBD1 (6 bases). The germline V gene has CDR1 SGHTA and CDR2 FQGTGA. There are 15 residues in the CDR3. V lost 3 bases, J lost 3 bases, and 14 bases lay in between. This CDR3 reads CASSLDSQLYTEAFF. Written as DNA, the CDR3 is TGTGCCAGCAGCTTGGACAGCCAACTTTACACTGAAGCTTTCTTT.

For the CDR3, the DNA is TGTGCCAGCAGTGCAAGAACGGCGGGAGATAGAGAGACCCAGTACTTC. Translating it yields CASSARTAGDRETQYF. V gene TRBV6-1 combines with J gene TRBJ2-5, with 7 positions matching TRBD2. The CDR3 consists of 16 residues. The trim removed 4 bases at V and 4 bases at J, leaving 12 bases unmatched. Germline CDR1 MNHNS, CDR2 SASEGT.

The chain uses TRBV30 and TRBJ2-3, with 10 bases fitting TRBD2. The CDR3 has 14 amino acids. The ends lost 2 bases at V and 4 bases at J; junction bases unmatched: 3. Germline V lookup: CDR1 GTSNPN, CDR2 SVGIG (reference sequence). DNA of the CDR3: TGTGCCTGGAGTACCACTAGCGGGGCAGATACGCAGTATTTT. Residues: CAWSTTSGADTQYF.